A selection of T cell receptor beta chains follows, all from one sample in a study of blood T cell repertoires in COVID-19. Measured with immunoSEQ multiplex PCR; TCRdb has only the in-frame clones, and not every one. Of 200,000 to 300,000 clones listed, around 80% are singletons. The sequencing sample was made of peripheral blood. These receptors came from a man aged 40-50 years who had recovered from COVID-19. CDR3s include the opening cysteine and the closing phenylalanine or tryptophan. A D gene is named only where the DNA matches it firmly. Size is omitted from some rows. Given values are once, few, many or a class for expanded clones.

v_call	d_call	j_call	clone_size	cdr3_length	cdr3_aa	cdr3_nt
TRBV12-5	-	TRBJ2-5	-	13	CASGLGQRETQYF	TGTGCTAGTGGTTTGGGACAGAGGGAGACCCAGTACTTC
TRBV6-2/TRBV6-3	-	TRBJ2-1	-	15	CASSPGQWGNNEQFF	TGTGCCAGCAGTCCCGGGCAGTGGGGCAACAATGAGCAGTTCTTC
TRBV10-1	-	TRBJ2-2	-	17	CASPYFNRVLHTGELFF	TGCGCCAGTCCTTACTTTAACCGGGTTCTGCACACCGGGGAGCTGTTTTTT
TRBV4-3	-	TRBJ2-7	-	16	CASSQDLLRQGHEQYF	TGCGCCAGCAGCCAAGACTTGTTGAGGCAGGGCCATGAGCAGTACTTC
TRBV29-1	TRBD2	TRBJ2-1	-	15	CSVGGTSGKRFEQFF	TGCAGCGTTGGAGGGACTAGCGGGAAAAGGTTTGAGCAGTTCTTC
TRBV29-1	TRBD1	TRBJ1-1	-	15	CSGFSSRDSDTEAFF	TGCAGCGGATTCAGCAGCCGGGACAGCGACACTGAAGCTTTCTTT
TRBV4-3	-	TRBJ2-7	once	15	CASSQDRGFSYEQYF	TGCGCCAGCAGCCAAGACAGGGGTTTCTCCTACGAGCAGTACTTC
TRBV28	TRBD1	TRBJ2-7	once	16	CASSPSGRQGANEQYF	TGTGCCAGCAGTCCCTCGGGTAGACAGGGGGCAAACGAGCAGTACTTC
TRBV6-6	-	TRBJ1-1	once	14	CASSSHGLDTEAFF	TGTGCCAGCAGTTCGCACGGACTCGACACTGAAGCTTTCTTT
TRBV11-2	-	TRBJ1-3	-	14	CASTPTVSGNTIYF	TGTGCCAGCACCCCGACAGTCTCTGGAAACACCATATATTTT
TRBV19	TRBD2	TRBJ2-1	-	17	CASSKLLRGSSYNEQFF	TGTGCCAGTAGTAAGCTTTTGCGCGGGAGCTCCTACAATGAGCAGTTCTTC
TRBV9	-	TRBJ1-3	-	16	CASSVLEGVGGNTIYF	TGTGCCAGCAGCGTACTTGAGGGGGTCGGTGGAAACACCATATATTTT
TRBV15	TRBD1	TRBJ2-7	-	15	CATSTPGTEQYEQYF	TGTGCCACCAGCACTCCCGGGACAGAGCAATACGAGCAGTACTTC
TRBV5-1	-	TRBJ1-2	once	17	CASSLATVTPAHYGYTF	TGCGCCAGCAGCTTGGCCACAGTGACCCCCGCCCACTATGGCTACACCTTC
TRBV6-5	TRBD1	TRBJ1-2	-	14	CASRKTGVPGGYTF	TGTGCCAGCAGAAAGACAGGGGTTCCGGGTGGCTACACCTTC
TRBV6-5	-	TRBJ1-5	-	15	CASSYSTGGDQPQHF	TGTGCCAGCAGTTACTCGACAGGAGGAGATCAGCCCCAGCATTTT